This TCR beta chain was captured by sequencing in a study of cytomegalovirus exposure and HLA in healthy donors. The CDR3 loop spans 15 amino acids. Germline V gives CDR1 MDHEN, CDR2 SYDVKM. V lost 2 bases, J lost 6 bases, and 17 bases lay in between. The primer mix had 60 Vbeta and 13 Jbeta primers. TCRdb's table, derived via immunoSEQ multiplex PCR, lists solely in-frame clones and lacks some. The table includes about 160,000 clones, 75% detected once. Study-level results: The authors reported that TCR beta sequences could predict HLA-A and HLA-B alleles. These predictions were accurate for most subjects in the first cohort.

As for the donors, each was a healthy bone marrow donor. Concerning this clone itself: Its cognate antigen is unknown.

The specimen was PBMCs. The clonotype comes from a female donor in good health and CMV-seronegative. J is TRBJ2-7 and V is TRBV28; TRBD2 is a possible D gene (5 bases). CDR3 sequence (DNA): TGTGCCAGCAGTTTAGTAAGCCCGAGGGAGCGCGAGCAGTACTTC. Translating gives CASSLVSPREREQYF.